The next 2 T cell receptor beta chains were all read from a single sample in a study of blood T cell repertoires in COVID-19. TCRdb's table, derived via immunoSEQ multiplex PCR, lists solely in-frame clones and lacks some. Found here are just over 150,000 clones, roughly 88% of them singletons; the top ten hold 6.5% to 8.5%. Sample: PBMCs or T cells enriched from blood (not recorded which). These receptor sequences come from a woman aged 45-59 years who had recovered from COVID-19.

For this clone: Other DNA sequences from this sample encode an identical CDR3 as well. The V call is TRBV12-3 or TRBV12-4, the J call TRBJ1-2; D not resolved. There are 12 residues in the CDR3. The germline V and J ends were trimmed by 6 bases and 4 bases, with 9 bases remaining between them. The CDR3 sequence: CASSLEGYGYTF. Here the CDR3 DNA reads TGTGCCAGCAGCCTGGAGGGCTATGGCTACACCTTC.

This chain links TRBV5-1 with TRBJ1-4; 7 bases line up with TRBD1. V was clipped by 4 bases and J by 0 bases; unmatched bases: 6. The germline gives CDR1 SGHRS, CDR2 YFSETQ. The CDR3 loop spans 16 amino acids. The CDR3 region is CASSPGQTATNEKLFF. The CDR3 nucleotides read TGCGCCAGCAGCCCGGGACAGACAGCAACTAATGAAAAACTGTTTTTT.